There are many counts of the clone carrying this T cell receptor (beta chain). No antigen is known for it. Amplification of TCR beta CDR3 regions used RNA as the template. Carried out on the TCR CDR3, a first-round RT-PCR used the HTBI primer set. MiXCR was run by TCRdb on the multiplex PCR reads, yielding one entry per CDR3 protein. This sample has more than 300,000 distinct CDR3 sequences, with about a sixth found just once. The authors took PBMCs from 8.5 to 10 ml fresh peripheral blood. Germline V gene sequence: CDR1 SEHNR, CDR2 FQNEAQ (reference sequence). After removal of 1 base from V and 7 bases from J, the junction contained 23 bases not matched to a gene. The CDR3 has 22 residues. The sample belongs to a study of T cells in Graves' hyperthyroidism and ophthalmopathy. Whole-study findings and limits: Most thyroid-expanded clonotypes above 0.001 were also found in blood. In the analysis, a 13 V-J model separated ophthalmopathy from stable hyperthyroidism.

Sequenced material: blood. The receptor was derived from a woman aged 25 to 39 with Graves' hyperthyroidism that later progressed to Graves' ophthalmopathy. The chain combines TRBV7-9 with TRBJ1-4, with 11 bases that match TRBD1. The CDR3 reads CASSLDVVSKGQGARESEKLFF. As DNA, the CDR3 is TGTGCCAGCAGCTTAGACGTTGTCTCGAAAGGACAGGGGGCGCGAGAGTCTGAAAAACTGTTTTTT.